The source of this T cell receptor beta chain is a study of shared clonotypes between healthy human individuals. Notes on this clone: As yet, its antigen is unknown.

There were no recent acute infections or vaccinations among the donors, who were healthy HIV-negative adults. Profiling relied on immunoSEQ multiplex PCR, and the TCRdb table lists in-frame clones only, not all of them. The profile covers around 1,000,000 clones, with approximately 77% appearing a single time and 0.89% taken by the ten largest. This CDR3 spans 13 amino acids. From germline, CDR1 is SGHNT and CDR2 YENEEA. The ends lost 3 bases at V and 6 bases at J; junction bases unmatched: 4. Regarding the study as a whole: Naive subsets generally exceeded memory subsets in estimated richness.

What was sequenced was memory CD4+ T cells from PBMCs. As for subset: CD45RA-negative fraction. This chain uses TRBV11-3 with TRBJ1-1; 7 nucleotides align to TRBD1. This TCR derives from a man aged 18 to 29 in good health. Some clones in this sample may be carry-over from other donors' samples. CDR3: CASSLHRGAEAFF. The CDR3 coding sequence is TGTGCCAGCAGCTTGCACAGGGGCGCTGAAGCTTTCTTT.